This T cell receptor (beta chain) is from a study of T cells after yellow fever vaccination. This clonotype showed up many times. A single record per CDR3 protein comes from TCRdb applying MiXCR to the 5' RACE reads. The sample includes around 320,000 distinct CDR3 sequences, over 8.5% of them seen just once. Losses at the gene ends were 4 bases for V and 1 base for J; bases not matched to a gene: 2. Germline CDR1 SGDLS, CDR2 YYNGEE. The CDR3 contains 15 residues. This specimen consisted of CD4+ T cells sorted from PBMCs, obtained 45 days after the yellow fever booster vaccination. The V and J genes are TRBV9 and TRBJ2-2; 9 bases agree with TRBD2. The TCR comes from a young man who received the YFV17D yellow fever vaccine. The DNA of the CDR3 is TGTGCCAGCAGCCCGCGGGAGGGGAACACCGGGGAGCTGTTTTTT. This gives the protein CASSPREGNTGELFF.